One sample yielded the 18 T cell receptor beta chains listed below, sequenced in a study of cytomegalovirus exposure and HLA in healthy donors. It was with 60 Vbeta and 13 Jbeta primers that the PCR ran. Sequencing was performed with immunoSEQ multiplex PCR; in TCRdb, only in-frame clones are kept and a portion is missing. The table lists more than 150,000 clones, around 76% of them singletons. Sample: PBMCs. These receptors were obtained from a woman in her thirties in good health and CMV-seropositive.

This clone was observed a few times. V usage is TRBV27 and J usage is TRBJ2-2; a weak D match, TRBD1 (6 bases). Germline V gene sequence: CDR1 MNHEY, CDR2 SMNVEV (reference sequence). Trimming took off 6 bases at V and 1 base at J, with 24 bases between the two ends. The CDR3 is 19 amino acids. CDR3 loop: CASRQGRAGVVGNTGELFF. CDR3 sequence (DNA): TGTGCCAGCAGGCAAGGGCGGGCAGGGGTAGTGGGGAACACCGGGGAGCTGTTTTTT.

The chain has TRBV28 and TRBJ1-2; no clear D gene. CDR1 is MDHEN and CDR2 is SYDVKM in the germline V gene. Trimming shortened V by 4 bases and J by 2 bases, and 14 bases separated the two germline ends. The CDR3 has 15 residues. The CDR3: CASSSPRETNYGYTF. The DNA for the CDR3 is TGTGCCAGCAGTTCACCCCGGGAGACCAACTATGGCTACACCTTC.

This clone was counted a few times. The chain employs TRBV9 and TRBJ2-5; possibly TRBD2 for D (5 bases). V lost 0 bases and J lost 6, with 18 bases in between. CDR3 length equals 16 residues. CDR1 and CDR2 from the germline V gene are SGDLS and YYNGEE. CDR3 sequence reads: CASSVGSAGVTQTQYF. The CDR3 bases are TGTGCCAGCAGCGTAGGGTCCGCCGGGGTTACACAGACCCAGTACTTC.

The rearrangement links TRBV4-2 to TRBJ1-1; 7 bases map to TRBD1. There are 16 residues in the CDR3. J lost 4 bases, V lost 1 base, and 9 bases had no gene match. Germline values: CDR1 LGHNA, CDR2 YNFKEQ. The CDR3 DNA follows: TGTGCCAGCAGCCAAGTAGACAGGGTGATGAGCACTGAAGCTTTCTTT. Translating gives CASSQVDRVMSTEAFF.

V is TRBV6-6 and J is TRBJ1-2, with TRBD1 identical over 7 bases. CDR3 length: 12 residues. CDR1 and CDR2 (germline): MNHNY, SVGAGI (reference sequence). With 4 bases clipped from V and 8 bases from J, the junction kept 4 bases outside the gene matches. CDR3 region: CASSSDRVGYTF. DNA of the CDR3: TGTGCCAGCAGTTCAGACAGGGTAGGCTACACCTTC.

The V gene is TRBV2, the J gene TRBJ2-4; D uncertain. The V end lost 4 bases, the J end lost 4 bases, and 17 bases lay between the germline ends. Looked up from germline, CDR1 is SNHLY and CDR2 is FYNNEI. The CDR3 runs 16 residues. In DNA, the CDR3 is TGTGCCAGCAGTGTTCCGCCCCAGACTTCGAAAAACATTCAGTACTTC. Translated: CASSVPPQTSKNIQYF.

This rearrangement joins TRBV6-5 to TRBJ2-7; D is unresolved. V lost 0 bases and J 2 bases, leaving 14 bases between the germline ends. The CDR3 contains 16 residues. CDR1 is MNHEY and CDR2 is SVGAGI in the germline V gene. For the CDR3, the DNA is TGTGCCAGCAGTTACTCGAAACATCCCAATACCTACGAGCAGTACTTC. It translates to CASSYSKHPNTYEQYF.

The chain couples TRBV30 to TRBJ1-4, with TRBD1 as a possible D gene (5 bases). The CDR3 sequence is 12 residues long. Trimming cost V 4 bases and J 5 bases, with 8 bases left between them. Germline CDR1 is GTSNPN and CDR2 is SVGIG (reference sequence). The CDR3 is CAWMAGNEKLFF. CDR3 bases: TGTGCCTGGATGGCAGGGAATGAAAAACTGTTTTTT.

Details on this clone: The junction differs from germline at one of its ends, possibly a read error. V usage is TRBV4-2 and J usage is TRBJ2-6; 7 nucleotides align to TRBD1. From germline, CDR1 is LGHNA and CDR2 YNFKEQ. The CDR3 covers 15 residues. Here the CDR3 DNA reads TGTGCCAGCGGTTACAGGGGTTCTGGGGCCAACGGCCTGACTTTC. This encodes CASGYRGSGANGLTF.

This chain uses TRBV5-6 with TRBJ1-4; D might be TRBD1 (6 bases). Germline CDR1 reads SGHDT; CDR2 reads YYEEEE. The CDR3 length is 15 residues. The V and J ends lost 5 bases and 3 bases respectively, with 14 bases between them. CDR3 sequence reads: CASSSRGQANEKLFF. CDR3 nucleotide sequence: TGTGCCAGCAGTTCCCGGGGACAAGCTAATGAAAAACTGTTTTTT.

V is TRBV9 and J is TRBJ1-1, with D possibly matching TRBD1 (5 bases). Germline lookup yields CDR1 SGDLS and CDR2 YYNGEE. The CDR3 spans 13 residues. V gave up 3 bases and J gave up 1 base, with 7 bases separating them. The CDR3 here is CASSERGNTEAFF. The CDR3 bases are TGTGCCAGCAGCGAAAGGGGGAACACTGAAGCTTTCTTT.

The chain combines TRBV5-6 with TRBJ1-4; a weak D match, TRBD1 (6 bases). The germline V gene encodes CDR1 SGHDT and CDR2 YYEEEE. The CDR3 runs to 14 residues. Trimming shortened V by 1 base and J by 4 bases, and 8 bases separated the two germline ends. The CDR3 reads CASSLRGNNEKLFF. CDR3 nucleotides: TGTGCCAGCAGCTTGAGGGGGAATAATGAAAAACTGTTTTTT.

The chain couples TRBV23-1 to TRBJ2-2; D uncertain. TRBV23-1 is annotated as an ORF whose role is uncertain. V gave up 4 bases and J gave up 4 bases, with 4 bases separating them. The CDR3 has 12 residues. CDR3 DNA: TGCGCCAGCAGTCGGAGCACCGGGGAGCTGTTTTTT. Its translation: CASSRSTGELFF.

J is TRBJ2-7 and V is TRBV11-3; TRBD2 aligns across 13 bases. This CDR3 comprises 14 residues. The V gene's germline CDR1 is SGHNT and CDR2 YENEEA. V lost 3 bases and J lost 6; bases outside the gene matches: 2. As DNA, the CDR3 is TGTGCCAGCAGCTTGGGACTAGCGGGGTTCGAGCAGTACTTC. As protein: CASSLGLAGFEQYF.

The chain employs TRBV7-9 and TRBJ2-7, with 11 bases aligning to TRBD2. The ends lost 3 bases at V and 0 bases at J; junction bases unmatched: 4. The CDR3 totals 16 residues. Looked up from germline, CDR1 is SEHNR and CDR2 is FQNEAQ (reference sequence). CDR3 protein: CASSFRTSGSSYEQYF. CDR3 bases: TGTGCCAGCAGCTTTCGAACTAGCGGGAGCTCCTACGAGCAGTACTTC.

About this clone: One junction end does not reproduce the germline sequence, and a read error may be involved. V usage is TRBV5-1 and J usage is TRBJ1-2, with D perhaps matching TRBD1 (6 bases). CDR3 size: 14 residues. The germline gives CDR1 SGHRS, CDR2 YFSETQ. The CDR3 loop reads CASSGTLQGYDYTF. The CDR3 DNA is TGCGCCAGCAGCGGGACCCTACAGGGCTATGACTACACCTTC.

This rearrangement joins TRBV7-2 to TRBJ1-3, with 11 nucleotides matching TRBD1. Germline lookup yields CDR1 SGHTA and CDR2 FQGNSA. CDR3 length equals 14 residues. V lost 6 bases and J lost 8; bases outside the gene matches: 6. CDR3 loop: CASRPGTGGDTIYF. The CDR3 DNA reads TGTGCCAGCAGGCCCGGGACAGGGGGAGACACCATATATTTT.

In its sample, this clone was seen a few times. The rearrangement joins TRBV6-1 to TRBJ1-6; D gene ambiguous. V was shortened by 7 bases and J by 13 bases, with 11 bases between the two germline ends. The V gene's germline CDR1 is MNHNS and CDR2 SASEGT. There are 11 residues in the CDR3. The CDR3: CASTRGGPLHF. CDR3 DNA: TGTGCCAGCACCCGGGGTGGGCCCCTCCACTTT.